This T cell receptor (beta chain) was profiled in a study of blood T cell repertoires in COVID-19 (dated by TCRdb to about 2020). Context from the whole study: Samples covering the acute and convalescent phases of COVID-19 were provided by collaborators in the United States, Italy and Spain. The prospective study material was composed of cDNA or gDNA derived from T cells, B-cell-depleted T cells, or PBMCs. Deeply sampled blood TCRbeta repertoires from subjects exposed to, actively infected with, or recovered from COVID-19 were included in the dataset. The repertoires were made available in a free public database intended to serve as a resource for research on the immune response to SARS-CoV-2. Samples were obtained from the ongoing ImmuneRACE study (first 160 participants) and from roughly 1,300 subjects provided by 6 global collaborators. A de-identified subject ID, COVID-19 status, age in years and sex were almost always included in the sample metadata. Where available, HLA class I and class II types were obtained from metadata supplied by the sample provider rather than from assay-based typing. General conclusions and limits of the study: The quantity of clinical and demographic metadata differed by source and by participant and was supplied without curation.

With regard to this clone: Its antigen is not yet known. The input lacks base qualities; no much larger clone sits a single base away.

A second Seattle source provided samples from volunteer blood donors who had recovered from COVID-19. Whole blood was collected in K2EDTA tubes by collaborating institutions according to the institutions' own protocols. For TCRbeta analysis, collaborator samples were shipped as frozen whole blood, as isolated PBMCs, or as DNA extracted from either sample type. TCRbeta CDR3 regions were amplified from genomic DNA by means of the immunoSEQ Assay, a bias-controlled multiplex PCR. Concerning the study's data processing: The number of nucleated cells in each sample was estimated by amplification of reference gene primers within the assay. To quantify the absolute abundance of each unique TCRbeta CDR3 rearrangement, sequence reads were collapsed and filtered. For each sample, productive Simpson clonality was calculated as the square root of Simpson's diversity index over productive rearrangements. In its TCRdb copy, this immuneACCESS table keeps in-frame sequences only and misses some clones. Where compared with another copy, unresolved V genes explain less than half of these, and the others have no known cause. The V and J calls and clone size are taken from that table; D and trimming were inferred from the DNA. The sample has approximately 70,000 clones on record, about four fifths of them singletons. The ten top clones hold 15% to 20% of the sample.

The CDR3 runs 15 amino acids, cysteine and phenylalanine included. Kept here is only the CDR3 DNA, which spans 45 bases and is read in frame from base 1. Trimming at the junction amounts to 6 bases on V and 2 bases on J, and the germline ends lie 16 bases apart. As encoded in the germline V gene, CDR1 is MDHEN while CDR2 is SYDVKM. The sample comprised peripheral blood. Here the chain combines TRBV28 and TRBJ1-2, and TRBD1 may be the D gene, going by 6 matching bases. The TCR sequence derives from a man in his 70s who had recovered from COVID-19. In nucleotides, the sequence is TGTGCCAGCAGGCAGAGGGGGGGCCCCAACTATGGCTACACCTTC. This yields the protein CASRQRGGPNYGYTF.